A single TCR beta chain is shown here with its context. These data are taken from a study of cytomegalovirus exposure and HLA in healthy donors. This CDR3 region has 16 residues. The germline V gene encodes CDR1 MGHDK and CDR2 SYGVNS. Deletions cut 5 bases from V and 5 bases from J, with 21 bases between. The study ran its PCR with 60 Vbeta and 13 Jbeta primers. The table came from immunoSEQ multiplex PCR; TCRdb's copy has only in-frame clones and leaves some out. Seen here are 110,000 to 150,000 clones, 75% to 90% observed once, and the top ten hold 4.5%. The sequence was collected from a man aged 35-49 years in good health and CMV-seronegative. V usage is TRBV25-1 and J usage is TRBJ1-1; D is possibly TRBD1 (5 bases). Sequencing used PBMCs. The CDR3 nucleotides are TGTGCCAGCAGTCCTCAATCGACAGCCGGTCGAACTGAAGCTTTCTTT. The encoded protein is CASSPQSTAGRTEAFF.